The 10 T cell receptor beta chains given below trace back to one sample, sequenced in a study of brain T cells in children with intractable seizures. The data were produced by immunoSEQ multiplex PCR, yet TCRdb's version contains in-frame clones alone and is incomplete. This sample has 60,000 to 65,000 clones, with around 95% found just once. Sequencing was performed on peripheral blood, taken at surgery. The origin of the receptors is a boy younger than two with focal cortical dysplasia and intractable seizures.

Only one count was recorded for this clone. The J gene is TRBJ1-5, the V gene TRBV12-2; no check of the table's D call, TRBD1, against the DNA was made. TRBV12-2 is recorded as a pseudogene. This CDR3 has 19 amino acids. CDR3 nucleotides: TGTGCAAGTCGCTTAATAGTCCATTTGCAGGGCAGCCCAAATCAGCCCCAGCATTTT. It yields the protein CASRLIVHLQGSPNQPQHF.

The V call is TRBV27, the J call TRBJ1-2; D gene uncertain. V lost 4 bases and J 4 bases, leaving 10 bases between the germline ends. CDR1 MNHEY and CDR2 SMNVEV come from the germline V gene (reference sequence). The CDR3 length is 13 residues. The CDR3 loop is CASSSARFYGYTF. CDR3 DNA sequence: TGTGCCAGCAGTTCAGCCAGGTTCTATGGCTACACCTTC.

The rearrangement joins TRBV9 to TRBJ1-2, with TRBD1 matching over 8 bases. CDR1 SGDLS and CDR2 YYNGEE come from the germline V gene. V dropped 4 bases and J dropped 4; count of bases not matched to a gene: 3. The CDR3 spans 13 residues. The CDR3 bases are TGTGCCAGCAGCCGGGACAGGACCTATGGCTACACCTTC. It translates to CASSRDRTYGYTF.

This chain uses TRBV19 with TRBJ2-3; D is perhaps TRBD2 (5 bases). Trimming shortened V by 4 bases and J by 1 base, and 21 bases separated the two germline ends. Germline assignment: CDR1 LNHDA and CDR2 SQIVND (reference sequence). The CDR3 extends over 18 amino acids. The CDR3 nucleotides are TGTGCCAGTAGTACCCTTGGTGGAGCGGTCGGCGGCACAGATACGCAGTATTTT. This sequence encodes CASSTLGGAVGGTDTQYF.

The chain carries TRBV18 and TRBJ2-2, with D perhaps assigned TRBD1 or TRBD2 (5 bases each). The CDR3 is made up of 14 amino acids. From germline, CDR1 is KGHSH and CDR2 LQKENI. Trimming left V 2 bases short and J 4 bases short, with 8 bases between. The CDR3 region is CASSPGGSTGELFF. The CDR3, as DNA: TGTGCCAGCTCACCAGGGGGTAGCACCGGGGAGCTGTTTTTT. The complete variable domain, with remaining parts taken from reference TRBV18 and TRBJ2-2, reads NAGVMQNPRHLVRRRGQEARLRCSPMKGHSHVYWYRQLPEEGLKFMVYLQKENIIDESGMPKERFSAEFPKEGPSILRIQQVVRGDSAAYFCASSPGGSTGELFFGEGSRLTVL.

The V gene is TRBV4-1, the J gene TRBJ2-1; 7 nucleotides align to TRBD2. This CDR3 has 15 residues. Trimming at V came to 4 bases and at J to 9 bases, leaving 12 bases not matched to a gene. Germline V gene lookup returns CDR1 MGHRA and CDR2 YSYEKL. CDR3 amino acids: CASSPRPTSKGEQFF. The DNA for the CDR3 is TGCGCCAGCAGCCCCCGACCGACTAGCAAGGGTGAGCAGTTCTTC.

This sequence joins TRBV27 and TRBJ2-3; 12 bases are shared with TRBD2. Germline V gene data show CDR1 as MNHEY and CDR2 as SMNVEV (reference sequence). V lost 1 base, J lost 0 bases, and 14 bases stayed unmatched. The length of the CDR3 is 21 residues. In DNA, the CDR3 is TGTGCCAGCAGTTTATTGGTTGCGACTAGCGGGAGTCTCAGAAGCACAGATACGCAGTATTTT. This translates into CASSLLVATSGSLRSTDTQYF.

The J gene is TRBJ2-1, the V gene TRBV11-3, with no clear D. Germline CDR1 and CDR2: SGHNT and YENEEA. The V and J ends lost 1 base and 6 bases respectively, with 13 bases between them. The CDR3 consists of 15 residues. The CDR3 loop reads CASSLGDSPVNEQFF. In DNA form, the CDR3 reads TGTGCCAGCAGCTTAGGTGACTCCCCTGTCAATGAGCAGTTCTTC.

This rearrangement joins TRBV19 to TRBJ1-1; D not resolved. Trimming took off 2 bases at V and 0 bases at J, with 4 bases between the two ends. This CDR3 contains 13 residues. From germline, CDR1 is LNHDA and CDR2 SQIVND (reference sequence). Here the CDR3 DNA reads TGTGCCAGTAGTATAAGGGTGAACACTGAAGCTTTCTTT. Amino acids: CASSIRVNTEAFF. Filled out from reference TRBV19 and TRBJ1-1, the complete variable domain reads DGGITQSPKYLFRKEGQNVTLSCEQNLNHDAMYWYRQDPGQGLRLIYYSQIVNDFQKGDIAEGYSVSREKKESFPLTVTSAQKNPTAFYLCASSIRVNTEAFFGQGTRLTVV.

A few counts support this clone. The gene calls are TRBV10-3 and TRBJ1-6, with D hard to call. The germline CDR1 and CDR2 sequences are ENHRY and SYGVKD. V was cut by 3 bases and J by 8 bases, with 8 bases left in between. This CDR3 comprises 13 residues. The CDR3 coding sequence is TGTGCCATCAGTGATGCCGGAGATTCACCCCTCCACTTT. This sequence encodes CAISDAGDSPLHF.